This T cell receptor beta chain was captured in a study of shared clonotypes between healthy human individuals. Study outcomes and limitations: It was the few donors that limited the genetic and exposure-history diversity represented.

The table came from immunoSEQ multiplex PCR; TCRdb's copy has only in-frame clones and leaves some out. The table has 1,400,000 or so clones, 98% to 99% seen once; the top ten hold 0.3% to 0.45%. Concerning this clone: Its antigen remains unidentified.

The CDR3 is 16 residues long. Germline lookup yields CDR1 SGHNT and CDR2 YYREEE (reference sequence). The germline V and J ends were trimmed by 2 bases and 6 bases, with 20 bases remaining between them. The chain links TRBV5-4 to TRBJ1-1; D uncertain. Material for sequencing was naive CD4+ T cells sorted from blood. Subset given: CD45RA+ positively selected. The TCR originated in a man aged 30-40 years in good health. The CDR3 region has the DNA TGTGCCAGCAGCTTAAAGTTGGAGTCCCAGGCCCCTGAAGCTTTCTTT. It specifies CASSLKLESQAPEAFF.